Listed here are 21 T cell receptor beta chains from one sample, sequenced in a study of cytomegalovirus exposure and HLA in healthy donors (dated by TCRdb to the late 2010s). Libraries were made using the immunoSEQ multiplex PCR assay. The multiplex PCR relied on a mix of 60 forward primers for TCR Vbeta segments and 13 reverse primers for TCR Jbeta segments. TCRdb mirrors the immuneACCESS table, restricted to in-frame sequences. Some clones are absent from its copies; in checked studies, under half trace to an unresolved V gene, and the reason for the others is unknown. The sample contains approximately 89,000 clones, 76% of them found a single time. Approximately 1.4% of the sample goes to the ten largest clones. Source material: PBMCs. The receptor set was obtained from a male donor in good health and CMV-seronegative.

This clone has just a few counts. CDR3 nucleotides: TGTGCCAGCAGGATCTCCGGGACAGCAAGCTATGGCTACACCTTC. This encodes CASRISGTASYGYTF. This chain connects TRBV6-1 to TRBJ1-2, with 7 bases fitting TRBD1. Per germline, CDR1 MNHNS and CDR2 SASEGT. The CDR3 is made up of 15 amino acids. With 6 bases clipped from V and 4 bases from J, the junction kept 11 bases outside the gene matches.

CDR3: CASSSGRVESDTQYF. The CDR3 DNA sequence: TGTGCCAGCAGCTCGGGGAGGGTGGAGTCAGATACGCAGTATTTT. This rearrangement joins TRBV7-2 to TRBJ2-3; TRBD2 matches 7 bases. CDR3 length: 15 residues. CDR1 is SGHTA and CDR2 is FQGNSA in the germline V gene. J gave up 4 bases and V 4 bases, and 8 bases lay outside the gene matches.

This clone was recorded once. The V gene is TRBV11-2, the J gene TRBJ2-7, with TRBD1 as a possible D gene (6 bases). The CDR3 consists of 18 residues. The V and J ends lost 5 bases and 3 bases respectively, with 26 bases between them. Germline assignment: CDR1 SGHAT and CDR2 FQNNGV. CDR3: CASSPINRQATSRYEQYF. CDR3 coding DNA: TGTGCCAGCAGCCCAATAAATCGACAGGCCACCAGCCGCTACGAGCAGTACTTC.

This sequence joins TRBV7-6 and TRBJ1-1; D may be TRBD1 (6 bases). Germline assignment: CDR1 SGHVS and CDR2 FNYEAQ. The ends were cut back, 2 bases at V and 4 bases at J, with 11 bases in the middle. The CDR3 consists of 14 residues. The CDR3 is CASSLQGPGTEAFF. The CDR3 DNA follows: TGTGCCAGCAGCTTACAGGGGCCGGGCACTGAAGCTTTCTTT.

The chain links TRBV2 to TRBJ2-7, with D maybe TRBD1 (6 bases). The V and J ends lost 7 bases and 8 bases respectively, with 15 bases between them. The CDR3 runs 12 residues. Germline CDR1 and CDR2: SNHLY and FYNNEI. The CDR3 sequence: CASKGQGSKQYF. CDR3 DNA sequence: TGTGCCAGCAAAGGCCAGGGGAGTAAGCAGTACTTC. The entire variable domain, with the rest obtained from reference TRBV2 and TRBJ2-7, is as follows: EPEVTQTPSHQVTQMGQEVILRCVPISNHLYFYWYRQILGQKVEFLVSFYNNEISEKSEIFDDQFSVERPDGSNFTLKIRSTKLEDSAMYFCASKGQGSKQYFGPGTRLTVT.

V and J are TRBV7-2 and TRBJ2-7; 8 bases are a match to TRBD1. The V gene's germline CDR1 is SGHTA and CDR2 FQGNSA. V lost 5 bases to trimming and J lost 2 bases; unmatched junction nucleotides: 8. The CDR3 extends over 15 amino acids. CDR3 amino acids: CASSPTGGITYEQYF. The CDR3, as DNA: TGTGCCAGCAGCCCTACAGGGGGGATCACCTACGAGCAGTACTTC.

V gene TRBV9 combines with J gene TRBJ1-1, with D unclear. Deletions cut 0 bases from V and 6 bases from J, with 6 bases between. The CDR3 extends over 12 amino acids. Germline CDR1 and CDR2: SGDLS and YYNGEE. The CDR3 DNA is TGTGCCAGCAGCGTAGACGGGGCTGAAGCTTTCTTT. Translating it yields CASSVDGAEAFF.

The chain links TRBV19 to TRBJ1-2; D ambiguous. CDR3 size: 15 residues. Deletions cut 1 base from V and 6 bases from J, with 15 bases between. The germline V gene encodes CDR1 LNHDA and CDR2 SQIVND (reference sequence). CDR3 sequence reads: CASSIAPGLVDGYTF. The CDR3 bases are TGTGCCAGTAGTATAGCCCCAGGTCTCGTCGATGGCTACACCTTC.

Only one count was recorded for this clone. One junction end does not reproduce the germline sequence, and a read error may be involved. V is TRBV7-9 and J is TRBJ2-1, with a weak D call TRBD2 (5 bases). Germline CDR1 SEHNR, CDR2 FQNEAQ (reference sequence). The CDR3 covers 15 residues. The CDR3 protein is CSSSLVTGTYNEQFF. The CDR3 DNA sequence: TGTTCCAGCAGCTTAGTGACGGGGACCTACAATGAGCAGTTCTTC.

The chain has TRBV5-5 and TRBJ2-3, with TRBD1 matching 10 bases. From germline, CDR1 is SGHKS and CDR2 YYEKEE (reference sequence). The CDR3 consists of 15 residues. The trim removed 3 bases at V and 2 bases at J, leaving 3 bases unmatched. CDR3 protein: CASSWDRGYTDTQYF. The CDR3 bases are TGTGCCAGCAGCTGGGACAGGGGTTACACAGATACGCAGTATTTT.

The V and J genes are TRBV10-3 and TRBJ2-3, with 9 positions matching TRBD1. The V gene end was trimmed by 0 bases and the J gene end by 6 bases; junction bases not matched to a gene: 7. The V gene's germline CDR1 is ENHRY and CDR2 SYGVKD. This CDR3 is 16 amino acids long. CDR3 bases: TGTGCCATCAGTGAGTCGATACAGGGGGCGACGGATACGCAGTATTTT. It is translated as CAISESIQGATDTQYF.

The rearrangement uses TRBV2 and TRBJ1-5; tentatively, D is TRBD1 (6 bases). V gave up 6 bases and J gave up 0 bases, with 12 bases separating them. The CDR3 totals 15 residues. Germline CDR1 reads SNHLY; CDR2 reads FYNNEI. Here the CDR3 DNA reads TGTGCCAGCAGAAGGACAGACTATAGCAATCAGCCCCAGCATTTT. Residues: CASRRTDYSNQPQHF.

V usage is TRBV15 and J usage is TRBJ2-1; 9 positions agree with TRBD2. CDR3 length equals 17 residues. The V gene's germline CDR1 is LNHNV and CDR2 YYDKDF (reference sequence). J was trimmed by 2 bases and V by 2 bases; bases with no gene match: 7. The CDR3 loop is CATSRSGLAVTYNEQFF. CDR3 nucleotides: TGTGCCACCAGCAGATCGGGACTAGCTGTCACCTACAATGAGCAGTTCTTC.

CDR3 in amino acids: CASSSQGTNQPQHF. In DNA form, the CDR3 reads TGTGCCAGCAGTTCACAGGGAACTAATCAGCCCCAGCATTTT. The chain couples TRBV6-1 to TRBJ1-5, with TRBD1 as a possible D gene (6 bases). The V end lost 5 bases, the J end lost 4 bases, and 12 bases lay between the germline ends. The CDR3 totals 14 residues. Looked up from germline, CDR1 is MNHNS and CDR2 is SASEGT.

The rearrangement links TRBV4-3 to TRBJ1-2; D ambiguous. The CDR3 runs to 13 residues. V was cut by 0 bases and J by 8 bases, with 10 bases left in between. Germline CDR1 reads LGHNA; CDR2 reads YSLEER. CDR3 residues: CASSQDPAGGYTF. CDR3 DNA: TGCGCCAGCAGCCAAGACCCTGCGGGAGGCTACACCTTC.

The CDR3 DNA sequence: TGTGCCAGCAGTAACACCGACATCGAGCAGTTCTTC. Protein sequence: CASSNTDIEQFF. The J gene is TRBJ2-1, the V gene TRBV6-4, with D unresolved. CDR3 size: 12 residues. V was shortened by 5 bases and J by 10 bases, with 12 bases between the two germline ends. Germline CDR1 is MRHNA and CDR2 is SNTAGT.

The V gene is TRBV5-8, the J gene TRBJ1-2, with D possibly being TRBD1 (6 bases). CDR1 is SGHTS, CDR2 YDEGEE, per germline. The V gene lost 9 bases and the J gene lost 7 bases, with 16 bases spanning the gap. This CDR3 contains 12 residues. The CDR3 DNA sequence: TGTGCCACTACGCAGGGGTTGCGTGGCTACACCTTC. Translation gives CATTQGLRGYTF.

This sequence joins TRBV4-3 and TRBJ1-3; 7 bases agree with TRBD1. V shed 5 bases and J 0 bases; nucleotides not matched to a gene: 4. The CDR3 loop spans 15 amino acids. CDR1 is LGHNA, CDR2 YSLEER, per germline. CDR3: CASSTRQGSGNTIYF. For the CDR3, the DNA is TGCGCCAGCAGCACCCGACAGGGCTCTGGAAACACCATATATTTT.

V and J are TRBV18 and TRBJ2-3, with 8 bases fitting TRBD2. CDR3 length equals 16 residues. Germline CDR1 is KGHSH and CDR2 is LQKENI. With 0 bases clipped from V and 3 bases from J, the junction kept 5 bases outside the gene matches. CDR3 bases: TGTGCCAGCTCACCACCGAGCGGGAGTGGGACAGATACGCAGTATTTT. It codes for CASSPPSGSGTDTQYF.

In this sample, this clone turned up a few times. This chain links TRBV28 with TRBJ1-2; D possibly corresponds to TRBD1 (5 bases). Trimming stripped 6 bases from V and 5 bases from J, with 13 bases between. Germline lookup yields CDR1 MDHEN and CDR2 SYDVKM. The length of the CDR3 is 13 residues. The CDR3 here is CASRPQGLYGYTF. The DNA of the CDR3 is TGTGCCAGCAGACCTCAGGGTCTATATGGCTACACCTTC.

The genes are TRBV4-3 and TRBJ1-2, with D tentatively TRBD1 (5 bases). V lost 0 bases, J lost 2 bases, and 13 bases lay in between. The CDR3 runs 16 residues. CDR1 and CDR2 (germline): LGHNA, YSLEER. This CDR3 is CASSQDEWGGNYGYTF. The DNA of the CDR3 is TGCGCCAGCAGCCAAGATGAGTGGGGGGGGAACTATGGCTACACCTTC.